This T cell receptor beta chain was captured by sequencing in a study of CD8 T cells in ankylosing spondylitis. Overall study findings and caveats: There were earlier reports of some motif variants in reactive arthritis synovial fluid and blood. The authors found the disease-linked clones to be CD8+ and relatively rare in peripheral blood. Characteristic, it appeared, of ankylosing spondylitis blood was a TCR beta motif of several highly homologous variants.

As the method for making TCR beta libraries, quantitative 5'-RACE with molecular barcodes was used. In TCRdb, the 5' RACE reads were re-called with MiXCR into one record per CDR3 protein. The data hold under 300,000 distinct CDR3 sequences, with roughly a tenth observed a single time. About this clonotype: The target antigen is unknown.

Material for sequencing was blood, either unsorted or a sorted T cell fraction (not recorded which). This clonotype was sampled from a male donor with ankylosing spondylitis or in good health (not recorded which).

CDR3 in amino acids: CASGKPGSRDEQFF. Written as DNA, the CDR3 is TGTGCCAGTGGAAAGCCGGGGTCCCGGGATGAGCAGTTCTTC. The V call is TRBV2, the J call TRBJ2-1; tentative D call: TRBD2 (5 bases). CDR3 length equals 14 residues. Germline lookup yields CDR1 SNHLY and CDR2 FYNNEI. V was pared by 9 bases and J by 8 bases, with 20 bases between.